The T cell receptor beta chain under discussion was sequenced for a study of beta chain features in type 1 diabetes (dated by TCRdb to the late 2010s). Regarding the complete study: Mean age, gender distribution, total cell number and subset yield did not differ between patients and healthy donors. In the study, recently diagnosed type 1 diabetes patients and matched healthy donors were compared on the TCRB repertoires of their sorted circulating CD4+ T cell subsets. A total of roughly 100 million sorted cells were examined across all samples, and the number of cells per subset was strongly correlated with RNA yield. Regulatory and stem cell-like memory subsets were isolated from only 8 patients and roughly eight healthy donors, whereas naive and central memory subsets came from all 28 donors. Here is what the overall study found, with its caveats: A moderate but significant shortening of TCRB CDR3 length was observed in type 1 diabetes patients in all four CD4+ subsets. Only small numbers of individuals were included in the HLA sub-analyses, which left unresolved whether HLA type had any influence on TCRB rearrangement. Naive, central memory and regulatory TCRB repertoires appeared more similar among patients than among healthy donors. PCR may preferentially amplify shorter templates, but because patient and control samples were amplified and corrected together, any resulting skew would affect both groups equally. Patients with type 1 diabetes made fewer insertions and deleted more nucleotides at VDJ recombination sites, implying thymic rearrangement abnormalities. Because cDNA was sequenced instead of genomic DNA, activated cells with high expression could be over-represented, although the groups did not differ in activation or CD3 levels.

Trimming costs V 4 bases and J 6 bases, and their ends lie 18 bases apart. CDR1 MDHEN and CDR2 SYDVKM are derived from the germline V gene. The CDR3 runs 15 amino acids, cysteine and phenylalanine included. The CDR3 DNA has 45 bases and is translated from base 1. The High Capacity cDNA Reverse Transcription Kit was used to reverse transcribe all of the isolated RNA, meaning that expressed TCRB transcripts were what got sequenced. Naive, central memory and regulatory T cell samples underwent deep immunoSEQ sequencing, averaging around 3.9 million total reads per sample. After sorted cells were lysed in RLT buffer, RNA was extracted with DNase-treated RNeasy Micro or Mini kits, with the choice depending on cell number. To prevent cross-contamination, each cell subset was processed individually, whereas patient and healthy donor samples were processed jointly. Using the immunoSEQ multiplex PCR, TCRB sequences were amplified from cDNA into 87-bp fragments spanning the CDR3 region. Sequencing of the amplicons was done on the Illumina HiSeq platform. The paper's processing steps were these. PCR bias was computationally corrected using synthetic template baselines, reads within Hamming distance 2 were collapsed, and singletons that could not be merged were discarded. Reads were aligned to IMGT to assign V, D and J genes, CDR3 length, and insertions or deletions at six rearrangement sites. Within each subset, clonotype counts were normalized to the number of sorted cells before true diversity and Gini coefficients were calculated with the tcR R package. The overlap coefficient, calculated on TCRB nucleotide sequences, was used to quantify repertoire sharing. Out-of-frame TCRB sequences from naive cells were analyzed to stand in for the pre-selection repertoire. Entries here come from immuneACCESS through TCRdb and include only in-frame sequences with V and J called. Some clones fail to appear in such tables; in the studies checked, an unresolved V gene covers under half of the shortfall, and the cause of the remainder is unknown. V, J and clone size reflect that table, while D and trimming were determined from the DNA. Within this sample are 500,000 to 700,000 clones, with roughly 15% of them counted one time only. The top ten constitute around 0.095% of the sample.

Only a few counts were recorded for this clone. Its cognate antigen has yet to be identified. Per-base qualities were not stored, and no clone one base away is much larger. From each donor, a single peripheral blood sample of around 120 mL on average was drawn into heparinised tubes. A BD FACSAria II and a panel including CD45RO, CCR7, CD25, CD127, CD95 and CD27 were used to sort naive, central memory, regulatory and stem cell-like memory CD4+ T cells. Purity was above 95% for every sorted population. PBMCs were separated immediately by Lymphoprep density gradient centrifugation and were stained directly, without being cultured. Samples were stained and sorted in pairs, with one healthy donor and one patient per experiment, so that batch effects were minimized.

This sequence originates from a man between 18 and 35 years old in good health. Input material: naive CD4+ T cells from blood. The cell subset or site label for this specimen denotes: true naive CD4+ T cells. This chain is built from TRBV28 and TRBJ1-1; the D gene lacks a confident call. The DNA sequence is given as TGTGCCAGCAGTTCCTTCAGGACCGGCCCGTCTGAAGCTTTCTTT. This is translated as CASSSFRTGPSEAFF.